These 8 T cell receptor beta chains originate from one sample sequenced in a study of shared clonotypes between healthy human individuals. Sequenced by immunoSEQ multiplex PCR; TCRdb stores in-frame clones only, minus some. The sample comprises a few million clones, around nine tenths of which are singletons, and around 0.15% rests with the top ten. Sequencing was carried out using naive CD4+ T cells sorted from blood. The subset denotes: CD45RA+ positively selected. The receptors were sampled from a man between 18 and 35 years old in good health.

CDR3 loop: CASSPGGAHTEAFF. The CDR3 DNA reads as TGTGCCAGCTCACCAGGGGGGGCCCACACTGAAGCTTTCTTT. The V and J genes are TRBV18 and TRBJ1-1, with D perhaps matching TRBD1 (6 bases). The CDR3 runs 14 residues. Germline assignment: CDR1 KGHSH and CDR2 LQKENI. Trimming cost V 2 bases and J 3 bases, with 10 bases left between them.

The chain couples TRBV6-5 to TRBJ1-1, with 7 bases aligning to TRBD1. Germline values: CDR1 MNHEY, CDR2 SVGAGI. V was clipped by 2 bases and J by 2 bases; unmatched bases: 2. The length of the CDR3 is 14 residues. This CDR3 is CASSYQGVNTEAFF. Written as DNA, the CDR3 is TGTGCCAGCAGTTACCAGGGGGTTAACACTGAAGCTTTCTTT.

This chain joins TRBV5-1 and TRBJ2-3, with TRBD2 identical over 10 bases. The CDR3 consists of 16 residues. CDR1 is SGHRS, CDR2 YFSETQ, per germline. The ends lost 9 bases at V and 1 base at J; junction bases unmatched: 11. The CDR3 reads CATQRGGLSGTDTQYF. In DNA form, the CDR3 reads TGCGCCACCCAGCGGGGGGGACTGTCTGGCACAGATACGCAGTATTTT. The full variable domain, its missing parts supplied by reference TRBV5-1 and TRBJ2-3, is KAGVTQTPRYLIKTRGQQVTLSCSPISGHRSVSWYQQTPGQGLQFLFEYFSETQRNKGNFPGRFSGRQFSNSRSEMNVSTLELGDSALYLCATQRGGLSGTDTQYFGPGTRLTVL.

The rearrangement joins TRBV10-1 to TRBJ1-1; D is unresolved. Per the germline V gene, CDR1 is WNHNN and CDR2 is SYGVQD (reference sequence). Trimming pared 3 bases from V and 1 base from J, leaving 3 bases between. CDR3 length equals 12 residues. The CDR3 DNA sequence: TGCGCCAGCAGTGATTGGAACACTGAAGCTTTCTTT. Translation: CASSDWNTEAFF.

The CDR3 loop is CAISSGGTGVDEQYF. The CDR3 coding sequence is TGTGCCATCAGTTCCGGGGGGACAGGGGTTGACGAGCAGTACTTC. The V gene is TRBV10-3, the J gene TRBJ2-7; 10 nucleotides match TRBD1. The germline V gene encodes CDR1 ENHRY and CDR2 SYGVKD. V shed 5 bases and J 5 bases; nucleotides not matched to a gene: 9. This CDR3 region has 15 residues.

This chain joins TRBV15 and TRBJ2-5; 9 bases are a match to TRBD2. CDR1 and CDR2 (germline): LNHNV, YYDKDF (reference sequence). The CDR3 consists of 17 residues. Trimming removed 1 base from V and 4 bases from J; junction bases left unmatched: 10. The CDR3 sequence: CATSRGRSSGNRETQYF. Here the CDR3 DNA reads TGTGCCACCAGCAGAGGTCGCTCTAGCGGGAATCGAGAGACCCAGTACTTC.

The rearrangement joins TRBV9 to TRBJ1-2; the D is unclear. CDR3 length equals 16 residues. Germline V gene lookup returns CDR1 SGDLS and CDR2 YYNGEE. V was shortened by 0 bases and J by 4 bases, with 16 bases between the two germline ends. The CDR3 sequence: CASSVDSQSSGYGYTF. For the CDR3, the DNA is TGTGCCAGCAGCGTAGATTCCCAATCCTCGGGCTATGGCTACACCTTC.

This clone was seen only a few times. The DNA for the CDR3 is TGCGCCAGCAGCCTTTTACAGGGAGGACGTGGGAGTGGACTGTTTTTT. It codes for CASSLLQGGRGSGLFF. The rearrangement uses TRBV4-1 and TRBJ1-4; TRBD1 is a possible D gene (6 bases). Trimming took off 4 bases at V and 13 bases at J, with 25 bases between the two ends. The germline V gene has CDR1 MGHRA and CDR2 YSYEKL. The CDR3 has 16 amino acids.